Below are 14 T cell receptor beta chains sequenced from a single sample in a study of blood T cell repertoires in COVID-19. The table came from immunoSEQ multiplex PCR; TCRdb's copy has only in-frame clones and leaves some out. The sample records some 80,000 clones, around 84% being singletons. Sequenced material: peripheral blood. The receptors shown here come from a man between 60 and 75 years old with COVID-19, enrolled during active disease.

The genes are TRBV7-9 and TRBJ2-3, with TRBD2 matching over 8 bases. Germline CDR1 is SEHNR and CDR2 is FQNEAQ (reference sequence). With 5 bases clipped from V and 3 bases from J, the junction kept 7 bases outside the gene matches. This CDR3 comprises 15 residues. CDR3 amino acids: CASSRSGRGTDTQYF. CDR3 DNA: TGTGCCAGCAGCCGAAGCGGGAGAGGGACAGATACGCAGTATTTT.

The gene calls are TRBV29-1 and TRBJ2-2; D gene unclear. This CDR3 comprises 12 residues. Per the germline V gene, CDR1 is SQVTM and CDR2 is ANQGSEA. The V end lost 2 bases, the J end lost 2 bases, and 3 bases lay between the germline ends. CDR3 DNA sequence: TGCAGCGTTGAACATAACACCGGGGAGCTGTTTTTT. Amino acid sequence: CSVEHNTGELFF.

The gene calls are TRBV18 and TRBJ2-3; 7 bases match TRBD2. The CDR3 extends over 15 amino acids. Germline CDR1 reads KGHSH; CDR2 reads LQKENI. Trimming removed 2 bases from V and 6 bases from J; junction bases left unmatched: 8. The CDR3 DNA sequence: TGTGCCAGCTCACCAAGGCTAGCGGTCGAGGATACGCAGTATTTT. It codes for CASSPRLAVEDTQYF.

The chain joins TRBV7-2 to TRBJ1-5; 10 bases agree with TRBD1. The germline V gene has CDR1 SGHTA and CDR2 FQGNSA. The CDR3 consists of 17 residues. The ends lost 4 bases at V and 2 bases at J; junction bases unmatched: 8. In DNA form, the CDR3 reads TGTGCCAGCAGCTCCCCACCCGGGACAGGGGGCAATCAGCCCCAGCATTTT. It encodes CASSSPPGTGGNQPQHF. The full variable domain, its missing parts supplied by reference TRBV7-2 and TRBJ1-5, is GAGVSQSPSNKVTEKGKDVELRCDPISGHTALYWYRQSLGQGLEFLIYFQGNSAPDKSGLPSDRFSAERTGGSVSTLTIQRTQQEDSAVYLCASSSPPGTGGNQPQHFGDGTRLSIL.

The V and J genes are TRBV6-5 and TRBJ1-6; unclear D gene. The V and J ends lost 5 bases and 8 bases respectively, with 16 bases between them. Germline values: CDR1 MNHEY, CDR2 SVGAGI. This CDR3 is 15 amino acids long. The CDR3 region has the DNA TGTGCCAGCAGTCCCATCGGATCCGGGGATTCACCCCTCCACTTT. It specifies CASSPIGSGDSPLHF.

The gene calls are TRBV6-6 and TRBJ1-1, with 9 bases matching TRBD1. Germline V CDR1 and CDR2: MNHNY, SVGAGI (reference sequence). Germline trimming cut 6 bases from V and 2 bases from J; bases unmatched to any gene: 7. CDR3 length: 15 amino acids. This CDR3 reads CASRSLQGANTEAFF. The CDR3, as DNA: TGTGCCAGCAGGAGCTTACAGGGGGCCAACACTGAAGCTTTCTTT.

The rearrangement uses TRBV7-3 and TRBJ1-2; D possibly corresponds to TRBD1 (5 bases). There are 16 residues in the CDR3. V shed 5 bases and J shed 4 bases, with 20 bases lying between them. CDR1 is SGHTA and CDR2 is FQGTGA in the germline V gene. In DNA form, the CDR3 reads TGTGCCAGCAGCCCCCAGGGCCCAGCCCAAAGCTATGGCTACACCTTC. This encodes CASSPQGPAQSYGYTF. The whole variable domain, filled in from reference TRBV7-3 and TRBJ1-2, reads GAGVSQTPSNKVTEKGKYVELRCDPISGHTALYWYRQSLGQGPEFLIYFQGTGAADDSGLPNDRFFAVRPEGSVSTLKIQRTERGDSAVYLCASSPQGPAQSYGYTFGSGTRLTVV.

The chain links TRBV5-1 to TRBJ1-6; tentative D call: TRBD1 (6 bases). Germline V gene sequence: CDR1 SGHRS, CDR2 YFSETQ. Trimming took off 0 bases at V and 6 bases at J, with 10 bases between the two ends. The CDR3 length is 15 residues. CDR3 bases: TGCGCCAGCAGCTTGGTAGGGGGAGTTAATTCACCCCTCCACTTT. Amino acids: CASSLVGGVNSPLHF.

The chain carries TRBV19 and TRBJ1-1; TRBD1 aligns across 7 bases. V lost 4 bases and J lost 1; bases outside the gene matches: 9. Germline CDR1 is LNHDA and CDR2 is SQIVND (reference sequence). CDR3 length: 16 residues. The CDR3 loop reads CASSKFQGGSNTEAFF. The CDR3 coding sequence is TGTGCCAGTAGTAAGTTCCAAGGGGGCTCGAACACTGAAGCTTTCTTT. Full variable domain (rest looked up from reference TRBV19 and TRBJ1-1): DGGITQSPKYLFRKEGQNVTLSCEQNLNHDAMYWYRQDPGQGLRLIYYSQIVNDFQKGDIAEGYSVSREKKESFPLTVTSAQKNPTAFYLCASSKFQGGSNTEAFFGQGTRLTVV.

In DNA, the CDR3 is TGCGCCAGCAGCCTGGGGACTCCCCGGTACGAGCAGTACTTC. Translating it yields CASSLGTPRYEQYF. The chain is built from TRBV5-1 and TRBJ2-7; possibly TRBD2 for D (6 bases). This CDR3 has 14 amino acids. Germline V gene lookup returns CDR1 SGHRS and CDR2 YFSETQ. The V end lost 4 bases, the J end lost 4 bases, and 15 bases lay between the germline ends.

V and J are TRBV5-1 and TRBJ1-2; tentatively, D is TRBD1 (5 bases). This CDR3 is built from 12 residues. Germline loops: CDR1 SGHRS, CDR2 YFSETQ. With 4 bases removed from V and 4 bases from J, the gap between germline ends came to 8 bases. CDR3 in DNA: TGCGCCAGCAGCAGTGACAGCTATGGCTACACCTTC. This gives the protein CASSSDSYGYTF.

The J gene is TRBJ2-1, the V gene TRBV10-2; weak D call: TRBD1 (5 bases). V lost 5 bases and J lost 15, with 26 bases in between. This CDR3 is built from 15 residues. Germline loops: CDR1 WSHSY, CDR2 SAAADI. This CDR3 reads CASSLGQNDKTHMFF. Here the CDR3 DNA reads TGCGCCAGCAGTCTAGGACAAAACGATAAGACCCATATGTTCTTC.

This chain uses TRBV29-1 with TRBJ1-2, with 9 nucleotides matching TRBD1. After removal of 3 bases from V and 5 bases from J, the junction contained 7 bases not matched to a gene. CDR1 is SQVTM and CDR2 is ANQGSEA in the germline V gene. The CDR3 spans 14 residues. In nucleotides, the CDR3 is TGCAGCGTTGAGACTACTGGGACAGGGTATGGCTACACCTTC. Its translation is CSVETTGTGYGYTF.

The chain uses TRBV3-1 (or the pseudogene TRBV3-2) and TRBJ1-1; D gene unclear. The germline V and J ends were trimmed by 0 bases and 4 bases, with 9 bases remaining between them. This CDR3 has 14 residues. Germline V gene data show CDR1 as LGHDT and CDR2 as YNNKEL (reference sequence). The CDR3 DNA is TGTGCCAGCAGCCAAGACCCACGGGGCACTGAAGCTTTCTTT. This gives the protein CASSQDPRGTEAFF.